This TCR beta chain was observed in a study of regulatory T cells in long-lasting Graves disease. Study-level points and caveats: TCR diversity was lower in persistent than newly diagnosed Graves' disease. Persistent disease was associated with favored TRBV28 usage and with favored use of TRBJ1-2 and TRBJ2-5. Between persistent patients, 2,500 to 3,500 public clonotypes were shared, exceeding the 966 shared between new patients.

The CDR3 extends over 18 amino acids. V trimming: 2 bases; J trimming: 6 bases; junction bases outside the gene matches: 16. CDR1 and CDR2 (germline): SGDLS, YYNGEE. HTBI primers from iRepertoire and Arm-PCR of CDR3 regions yielded the TCR beta libraries. One entry per CDR3 protein, called by TCRdb with MiXCR from the multiplex PCR reads. The data show roughly 410,000 distinct CDR3 sequences, 15% seen once. Time point indicated: newly diagnosed GD, antithyroid drugs for less than 3 months. RNA isolated from PBMCs was used to make the TCR library. This clonotype was observed at least ten times. Its antigen is as yet unknown. The same data also contributed to another study, on T cells in Graves' hyperthyroidism and ophthalmopathy. That paper adds: Among clonotypes expanded in thyroid above 0.001, most were also found in blood.

This clonotype originated in a woman aged 40 to 50 with Graves disease. Sequencing was performed on peripheral blood mononuclear cells (PBMCs), taken at new diagnosis, from a patient treated with antithyroid drugs. The rearrangement uses TRBV9 and TRBJ2-2; 7 bases agree with TRBD1. CDR3 coding DNA: TGTGCCAGCAGCGTGGGGACAGTCGGTTGGGCCAGGGCCGGGGAGCTGTTTTTT. Translated: CASSVGTVGWARAGELFF.